The 18 T cell receptor beta chains below come from one sample, sequenced in a study of kidney transplant recipient with SARS-CoV-2 infection. One entry per CDR3 protein results from TCRdb running MiXCR on the reads. The sample has 200,000 to 250,000 distinct CDR3 sequences, more than 25% seen once; the top ten hold around 7.8%. The source was a blood sample, collected at baseline and between days 110 and 120 from a kidney transplant recipient. The receptors come from a male patient aged 25-45 years who had COVID-19 and was a kidney transplant recipient. The graft donor may be the source of some T cells.

About this clonotype itself: One base away lies a much larger clone, so this may be a sequencing read error. This chain connects TRBV5-6 to TRBJ1-2; no reliable D call. Trimming shortened V by 0 bases and J by 3 bases, and 12 bases separated the two germline ends. There are 15 residues in the CDR3. Germline V lookup: CDR1 SGHDT, CDR2 YYEEEE. The CDR3 sequence: CASSLGPPLDYGYTF. In nucleotides, the CDR3 is TGTGCCAGCAGCTTGGGTCCGCCGTTGGACTATGGCTACACCTTC.

The chain links TRBV29-1 to TRBJ1-1; 8 bases agree with TRBD1. The V segment lost 6 bases and the J segment 0 bases; nucleotides outside the gene matches: 6. CDR3 length: 14 amino acids. Germline-derived CDR1 and CDR2 are SQVTM and ANQGSEA. DNA for the CDR3: TGCAGCGTCCTCGGGACAGGTTTGAACACTGAAGCTTTCTTT. Encoded protein: CSVLGTGLNTEAFF.

In this sample, this clonotype turned up many times. This chain uses TRBV5-1 with TRBJ1-2, with a weak D call TRBD1 (5 bases). Looked up from germline, CDR1 is SGHRS and CDR2 is YFSETQ. This CDR3 has 13 residues. V dropped 4 bases and J dropped 1 base, with 8 bases sitting between them. This CDR3 is CASSLDINYGYTF. The DNA of the CDR3 is TGCGCCAGCAGCCTGGACATTAACTATGGCTACACCTTC. Together with reference TRBV5-1 and TRBJ1-2, the CDR3 gives the full variable domain: KAGVTQTPRYLIKTRGQQVTLSCSPISGHRSVSWYQQTPGQGLQFLFEYFSETQRNKGNFPGRFSGRQFSNSRSEMNVSTLELGDSALYLCASSLDINYGYTFGSGTRLTVV.

This clonotype was detected ten times or more. The chain employs TRBV7-2 and TRBJ1-5; D is unresolved. This CDR3 comprises 16 residues. Trimming stripped 1 base from V and 1 base from J, with 11 bases between. Germline V gene lookup returns CDR1 SGHTA and CDR2 FQGNSA. CDR3 bases: TGTGCCAGCAGCTTAGGGGCAGGACGAAGCAATCAGCCCCAGCATTTT. Its protein product is CASSLGAGRSNQPQHF.

This clonotype was detected ten times or more. The chain combines TRBV24-1 with TRBJ1-2; possibly TRBD1 for D (5 bases). CDR1 and CDR2 from the germline V gene are KGHDR and SFDVKD. Deletions cut 6 bases from V and 4 bases from J, with 23 bases between. This CDR3 contains 17 residues. The CDR3 loop reads CATSTTDSTRKTYGYTF. DNA of the CDR3: TGTGCCACCAGTACGACAGATAGTACCAGAAAGACCTATGGCTACACCTTC.

There are many counts of this clonotype. V usage is TRBV12-2 and J usage is TRBJ1-2. TRBV12-2 has pseudogene status. The CDR3 covers 17 residues. This CDR3 reads CASRSLKTPRKTYGYTF. The CDR3 region has the DNA TGTGCAAGTCGCTCTCTTAAGACTCCACGAAAGACCTATGGCTACACCTTC.

This clonotype appeared many times. The rearrangement uses TRBV7-9 and TRBJ1-1; 7 positions agree with TRBD1. CDR1 and CDR2 (germline): SEHNR, FQNEAQ (reference sequence). The ends lost 5 bases at V and 5 bases at J; junction bases unmatched: 11. This CDR3 contains 15 residues. CDR3 in DNA: TGTGCCAGCAGCCGGGGACAGATCTTTGATACTGAAGCTTTCTTT. As protein: CASSRGQIFDTEAFF.

Worth noting for this clonotype: A much larger clone sits a single nucleotide away, making a read error possible. The chain has TRBV6-5 and TRBJ1-2; tentatively, D is TRBD1 (6 bases). Germline V gene sequence: CDR1 MNHEY, CDR2 SVGAGI. CDR3 length: 17 amino acids. Trimming left V 5 bases short and J 4 bases short, with 23 bases between. CDR3: CASSRPTGGRKTYGYTF. The CDR3 DNA reads as TGTGCCAGCAGTCGTCCGACAGGTGGGAGAAAGACCTATGGCTACACCTTC.

This clonotype was counted only a few times. This rearrangement joins TRBV5-4 to TRBJ1-1; D gene ambiguous. The CDR3 totals 15 residues. Germline V CDR1 and CDR2: SGHNT, YYREEE (reference sequence). The V gene lost 0 bases and the J gene lost 0 bases, with 9 bases spanning the gap. The CDR3 DNA reads TGTGCCAGCAGCTTGGCGGTTGGGCTGAACACTGAAGCTTTCTTT. Protein product: CASSLAVGLNTEAFF. The entire variable domain, with the rest obtained from reference TRBV5-4 and TRBJ1-1, is as follows: ETGVTQSPTHLIKTRGQQVTLRCSSQSGHNTVSWYQQALGQGPQFIFQYYREEENGRGNFPPRFSGLQFPNYSSELNVNALELDDSALYLCASSLAVGLNTEAFFGQGTRLTVV.

The chain couples TRBV19 to TRBJ1-1; D gene ambiguous. V dropped 3 bases and J dropped 3 bases, with 11 bases sitting between them. Germline V gene data show CDR1 as LNHDA and CDR2 as SQIVND (reference sequence). This CDR3 has 14 amino acids. The CDR3 DNA sequence: TGTGCCAGTAGTATCTCGGGGTCTTACACTGAAGCTTTCTTT. It yields the protein CASSISGSYTEAFF. The variable domain in full, with the rest retrieved from reference TRBV19 and TRBJ1-1, is DGGITQSPKYLFRKEGQNVTLSCEQNLNHDAMYWYRQDPGQGLRLIYYSQIVNDFQKGDIAEGYSVSREKKESFPLTVTSAQKNPTAFYLCASSISGSYTEAFFGQGTRLTVV.

In this sample, this clonotype turned up many times. At one end, the junction sequence differs from germline, possibly due to a read error. The rearrangement joins TRBV2 to TRBJ2-2, with TRBD1 matching 8 bases. This CDR3 contains 16 residues. Germline assignment: CDR1 SNHLY and CDR2 FYNNEI. In DNA form, the CDR3 reads TGTGTCAGCAGTGAAATGACAGGGGCGGTCCCCGGGGAGCTGTTTTTT. This gives the protein CVSSEMTGAVPGELFF. The full variable domain, its missing parts supplied by reference TRBV2 and TRBJ2-2, is EPEVTQTPSHQVTQMGQEVILRCVPISNHLYFYWYRQILGQKVEFLVSFYNNEISEKSEIFDDQFSVERPDGSNFTLKIRSTKLEDSAMYFCVSSEMTGAVPGELFFGEGSRLTVL.

This clonotype occurred a few times. The junction does not match germline at one end; this may be a read error. The chain has TRBV5-1 and TRBJ2-5, with D unclear. The length of the CDR3 is 14 residues. Germline CDR1 and CDR2: SGHRS and YFSETQ. This CDR3 reads CASSFDRIQKTQYF. The CDR3 DNA is TGCGCCAGCAGCTTCGACCGTATCCAAAAGACCCAGTACTTC.

The chain has TRBV5-1 and TRBJ2-1; D possibly corresponds to TRBD2 (6 bases). V was clipped by 0 bases and J by 5 bases, with 12 bases between them. The CDR3 has 15 amino acids. Germline CDR1 and CDR2: SGHRS and YFSETQ. The CDR3 sequence: CASSLGVAADNEQFF. CDR3 DNA: TGCGCCAGCAGCTTGGGGGTAGCGGCCGACAATGAGCAGTTCTTC.

As for this clonotype: A clone one base away is much larger, so this may be a read error. The chain recombines TRBV7-6 with TRBJ2-4; D possibly corresponds to TRBD1 (5 bases). The end of the DNA is better explained by TRBJ2-6, so the J call may be wrong. The CDR3 extends over 14 amino acids. The germline V gene has CDR1 SGHVS and CDR2 FNYEAQ. CDR3 residues: CASSSVSGANALTF. DNA for the CDR3: TGTGCCAGCAGCTCGGTCTCTGGGGCCAACGCCCTGACTTTC.

Many counts were recorded for this clonotype. The V gene is TRBV24-1, the J gene TRBJ1-2; D not resolved. There are 17 residues in the CDR3. Trimming stripped 6 bases from V and 4 bases from J, with 23 bases between. Germline V gene lookup returns CDR1 KGHDR and CDR2 SFDVKD. The CDR3 reads CATSFNSSTRKTYGYTF. The DNA of the CDR3 is TGTGCCACCAGTTTCAACTCTAGTACCAGAAAGACCTATGGCTACACCTTC.

Worth noting for this clonotype: A much more abundant neighbour one base away suggests this may be a read error. The chain recombines TRBV20-1 with TRBJ2-4; 7 bases fit TRBD2. The end of the DNA aligns better with TRBJ2-7, so the J call may be wrong. The CDR3 runs 15 residues. Germline V gene data show CDR1 as DFQATT and CDR2 as SNEGSKA (reference sequence). The CDR3 region is CSARAGTTSSNEQYF. CDR3 DNA sequence: TGCAGTGCGAGGGCCGGGACTACCTCCTCCAACGAGCAGTACTTC.

This clonotype was counted many times. One end of the junction is discordant with germline, which a read error may explain. The chain is built from TRBV6-6 and TRBJ2-7; D unclear. The CDR3 runs to 11 residues. Per germline, CDR1 MNHNY and CDR2 SVGAGI (reference sequence). The CDR3 loop reads CASSYTAFLHF. CDR3 nucleotide sequence: TGTGCCAGCAGTTACACGGCCTTTCTGCACTTC.

At least ten counts were recorded for this clonotype. The V and J genes are TRBV6-5 and TRBJ1-2; 7 bases are a match to TRBD1. The CDR3 has 13 amino acids. With V trimmed by 6 bases and J by 3 bases, 4 bases remained unmatched. Germline CDR1 and CDR2: MNHEY and SVGAGI. CDR3 protein: CASRGGTDYGYTF. CDR3 coding DNA: TGTGCCAGCAGGGGGGGGACAGACTATGGCTACACCTTC.